This TCR beta chain came from a study of early T cells in non-severe SARS-CoV-2 infection. Study at large: Sequencing targeted bulk RNA from unsorted whole blood, leaving chains unpaired. Broader study findings: VDJdb matching favored anti-spike CD8 responses, missing private and CD4 specificities.

This clonotype came up many times. Antigen: not known. There are 13 residues in the CDR3. After removal of 4 bases from V and 4 bases from J, the junction contained 2 bases not matched to a gene. Researchers attached unique molecular identifiers to individual cDNA molecules. TCRdb re-analysed the 5' RACE reads in MiXCR, keeping a single row per CDR3 protein. The sample carries roughly 50,000 distinct CDR3 sequences, roughly 8.2% recorded once. The sample in question was whole blood, obtained at baseline. The sequence was obtained from an adult who was a healthcare worker with PCR-confirmed SARS-CoV-2 infection or an uninfected control (not recorded which). The rearrangement joins TRBV12-3 or TRBV12-4 to TRBJ1-2, with 8 positions matching TRBD1. CDR3 amino acids: CASSYGQGYGYTF. The CDR3 DNA is TGTGCCAGCAGTTACGGACAGGGCTATGGCTACACCTTC.